The present entry profiles one T cell receptor beta chain with its context. No antigen is known for it. Profiled with immunoSEQ multiplex PCR; TCRdb holds only in-frame clones, not every one. The table has some 110,000 clones, 82% seen once. The data were obtained in a study of T cell responses to AZD1222 COVID-19 vaccine. Study context: Second-dose recipients at about 4 or about 12 weeks were treated as one pooled group. Study conclusions and caveats: Clonal diversity was possibly underestimated, and white British individuals and females predominated among donors. Scientists sampled the repertoires only once the peak T cell response had passed.

Trimming at V came to 3 bases and at J to 5 bases, leaving 3 bases not matched to a gene. From germline, CDR1 is LNHDA and CDR2 SQIVND (reference sequence). This CDR3 is 14 amino acids long. The sequence derives from an adult in good health. The sample consisted of peripheral blood, taken on day 0 of AZD1222 vaccination. The gene calls are TRBV19 and TRBJ1-5, with 8 bases fitting TRBD1. CDR3 nucleotide sequence: TGTGCCAGTAGTATTTTACAGGGGGATCAGCCCCAGCATTTT. As protein: CASSILQGDQPQHF. The full variable domain, in which reference TRBV19 and TRBJ1-5 provide the parts outside the CDR3, is DGGITQSPKYLFRKEGQNVTLSCEQNLNHDAMYWYRQDPGQGLRLIYYSQIVNDFQKGDIAEGYSVSREKKESFPLTVTSAQKNPTAFYLCASSILQGDQPQHFGDGTRLSIL.